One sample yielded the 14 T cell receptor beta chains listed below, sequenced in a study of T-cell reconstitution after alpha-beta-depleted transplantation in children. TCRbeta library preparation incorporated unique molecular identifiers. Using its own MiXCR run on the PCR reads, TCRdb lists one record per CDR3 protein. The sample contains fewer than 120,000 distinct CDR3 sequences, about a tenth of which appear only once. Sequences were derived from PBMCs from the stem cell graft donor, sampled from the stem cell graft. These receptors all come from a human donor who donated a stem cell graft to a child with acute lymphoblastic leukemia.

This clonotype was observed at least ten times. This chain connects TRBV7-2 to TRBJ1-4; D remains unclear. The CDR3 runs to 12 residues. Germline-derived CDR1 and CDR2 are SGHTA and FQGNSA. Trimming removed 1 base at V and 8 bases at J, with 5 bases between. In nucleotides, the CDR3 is TGTGCCAGCAGCTTAGTAGAGGAAAAACTGTTTTTT. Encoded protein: CASSLVEEKLFF.

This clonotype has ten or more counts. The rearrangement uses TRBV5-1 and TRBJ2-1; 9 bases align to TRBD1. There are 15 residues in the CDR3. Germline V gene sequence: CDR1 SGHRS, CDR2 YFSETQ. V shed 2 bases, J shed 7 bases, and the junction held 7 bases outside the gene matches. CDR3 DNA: TGCGCCAGCAGCTTAGAAGGACAGGGGTTGAATGAGCAGTTCTTC. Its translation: CASSLEGQGLNEQFF.

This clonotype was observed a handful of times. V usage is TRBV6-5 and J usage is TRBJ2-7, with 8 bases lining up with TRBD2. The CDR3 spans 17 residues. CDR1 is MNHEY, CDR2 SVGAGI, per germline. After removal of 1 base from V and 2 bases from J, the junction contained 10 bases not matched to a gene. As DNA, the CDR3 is TGTGCCAGCAGTTACTATTCCACCGGACTAGCACCCTACGAGCAGTACTTC. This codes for CASSYYSTGLAPYEQYF.

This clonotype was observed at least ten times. Here the CDR3 DNA reads TGCAGTGCTAGGGGCTCCGACAGGGATAACTATGGCTACACCTTC. It is translated as CSARGSDRDNYGYTF. This chain uses TRBV20-1 with TRBJ1-2; 7 bases match TRBD1. CDR3 length: 15 amino acids. V dropped 3 bases and J dropped 1; count of bases not matched to a gene: 8. Per germline, CDR1 DFQATT and CDR2 SNEGSKA (reference sequence).

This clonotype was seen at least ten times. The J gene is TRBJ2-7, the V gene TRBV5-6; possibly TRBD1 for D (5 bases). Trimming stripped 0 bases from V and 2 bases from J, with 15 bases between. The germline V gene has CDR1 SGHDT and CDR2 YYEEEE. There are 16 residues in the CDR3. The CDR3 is CASSLGQPSGTYEQYF. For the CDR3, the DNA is TGTGCCAGCAGCTTGGGACAGCCTTCGGGTACCTACGAGCAGTACTTC. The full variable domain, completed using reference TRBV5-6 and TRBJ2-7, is DAGVTQSPTHLIKTRGQQVTLRCSPKSGHDTVSWYQQALGQGPQFIFQYYEEEERQRGNFPDRFSGHQFPNYSSELNVNALLLGDSALYLCASSLGQPSGTYEQYFGPGTRLTVT.

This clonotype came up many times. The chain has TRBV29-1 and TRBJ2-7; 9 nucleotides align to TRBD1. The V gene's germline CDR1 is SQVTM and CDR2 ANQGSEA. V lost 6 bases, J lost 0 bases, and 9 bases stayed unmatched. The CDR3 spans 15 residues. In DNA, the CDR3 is TGCAGCGTCAGGGACAGGGCCGGAGGCTCCTACGAGCAGTACTTC. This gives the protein CSVRDRAGGSYEQYF.

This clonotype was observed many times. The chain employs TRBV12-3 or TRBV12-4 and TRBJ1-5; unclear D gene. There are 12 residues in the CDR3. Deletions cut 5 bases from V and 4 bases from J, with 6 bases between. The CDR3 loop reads CASSIWNQPQHF. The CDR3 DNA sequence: TGTGCCAGCAGTATCTGGAATCAGCCCCAGCATTTT.

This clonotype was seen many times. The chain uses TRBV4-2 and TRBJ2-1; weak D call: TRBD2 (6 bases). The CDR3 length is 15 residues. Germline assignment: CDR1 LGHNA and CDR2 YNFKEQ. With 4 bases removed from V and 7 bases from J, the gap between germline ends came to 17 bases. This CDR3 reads CASSPKSAGMNEQFF. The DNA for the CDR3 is TGTGCCAGCAGCCCCAAATCCGCGGGAATGAATGAGCAGTTCTTC.

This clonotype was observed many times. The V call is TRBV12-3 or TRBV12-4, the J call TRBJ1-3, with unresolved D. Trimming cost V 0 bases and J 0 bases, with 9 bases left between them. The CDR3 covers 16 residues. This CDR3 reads CASSLAVWNSGNTIYF. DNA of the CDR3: TGTGCCAGCAGTTTAGCGGTGTGGAACTCTGGAAACACCATATATTTT.

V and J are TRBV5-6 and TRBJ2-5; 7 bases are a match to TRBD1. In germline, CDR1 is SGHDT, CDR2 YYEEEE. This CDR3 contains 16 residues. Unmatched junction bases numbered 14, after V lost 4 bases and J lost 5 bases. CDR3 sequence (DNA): TGTGCCAGCAGCCCACCCCGACAGGGTCCACGGGAGACCCAGTACTTC. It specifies CASSPPRQGPRETQYF.

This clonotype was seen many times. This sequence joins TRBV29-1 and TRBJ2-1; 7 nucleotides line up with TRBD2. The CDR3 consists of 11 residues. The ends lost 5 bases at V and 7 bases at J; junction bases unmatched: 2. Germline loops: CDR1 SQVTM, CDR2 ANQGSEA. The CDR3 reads CSVRRENEQFF. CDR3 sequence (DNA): TGCAGCGTTCGGCGGGAGAATGAGCAGTTCTTC.

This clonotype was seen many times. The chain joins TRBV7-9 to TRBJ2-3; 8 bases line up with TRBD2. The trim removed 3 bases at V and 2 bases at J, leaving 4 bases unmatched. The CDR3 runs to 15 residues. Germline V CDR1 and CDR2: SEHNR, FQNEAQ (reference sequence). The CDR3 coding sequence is TGTGCCAGCAGCTTTAGCGGGGCCGCCACAGATACGCAGTATTTT. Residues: CASSFSGAATDTQYF.

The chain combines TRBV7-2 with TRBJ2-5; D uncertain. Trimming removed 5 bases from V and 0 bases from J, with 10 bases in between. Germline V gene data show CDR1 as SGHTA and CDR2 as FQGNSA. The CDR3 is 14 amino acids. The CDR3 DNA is TGTGCCAGCAGCGCCCGGTTGTACCAAGAGACCCAGTACTTC. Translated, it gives CASSARLYQETQYF. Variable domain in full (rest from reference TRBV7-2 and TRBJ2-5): GAGVSQSPSNKVTEKGKDVELRCDPISGHTALYWYRQSLGQGLEFLIYFQGNSAPDKSGLPSDRFSAERTGGSVSTLTIQRTQQEDSAVYLCASSARLYQETQYFGPGTRLLVL.

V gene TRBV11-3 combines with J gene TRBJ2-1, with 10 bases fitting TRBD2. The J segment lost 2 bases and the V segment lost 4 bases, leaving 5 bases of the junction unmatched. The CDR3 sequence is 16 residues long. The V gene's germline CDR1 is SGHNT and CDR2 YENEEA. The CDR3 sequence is CASSSRLAGAYNEQFF. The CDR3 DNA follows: TGTGCCAGCAGCTCCCGGCTAGCGGGGGCCTACAATGAGCAGTTCTTC.